This TCR beta chain originates from a study of HIV-infected patients and healthy controls. Across the study: After three months of therapy, CD4 counts rose modestly but significantly in 14 of 16 patients.

V was cut by 4 bases and J by 3 bases, with 10 bases left in between. CDR1 and CDR2 (germline): SEHNR, FQNEAQ (reference sequence). CDR3 length: 14 amino acids. Reverse transcription used roughly 480 ng RNA and constant-region primers for alpha and beta. Using multiplexing indices, alpha and beta chain libraries were generated apart by chain-specific third strand synthesis. One primer pair amplified all rearrangements per chain; each cDNA got molecular barcodes. MiXCR, run by TCRdb on the 5' RACE reads, gives a single entry per CDR3 protein. Among roughly 7,400 distinct CDR3 sequences, over 6.5% were seen once, and the ten largest hold over 20%. Antiretroviral therapy had run roughly three months, about 14 weeks, before follow-up blood collection. Whole blood was used without fractionation, so all unsorted peripheral T cells were included. This clonotype rates as medium-sized. The library was prepared for alpha chains; this beta chain is a stray read, so its frequency means little.

Specimen: blood, collected during antiretroviral therapy. This TCR was recovered from an adult with HIV infection. The J gene is TRBJ1-5, the V gene TRBV7-9, with D possibly matching TRBD1 (5 bases). The CDR3 DNA sequence: TGTGCCAGCAGCTCTCGGGGGGACAATCAGCCCCAGCATTTT. Translation gives CASSSRGDNQPQHF.